This T cell receptor (beta chain) comes out of a study of cytotoxic CD8 clonotypes in ibrutinib-treated CLL. About the research overall: The patient breakdown showed approximately ten relapsed/refractory and about 16 treatment-naive cases, with approximately 18 IGHV unmutated. Once patients had received a median approximately twelve months of treatment, range 6 to 36, response samples were obtained.

The study, taken as a whole, reports: On treatment, the uncommon public clonotypes contracted or remained stable.

Clones were sequenced by immunoSEQ multiplex PCR, and TCRdb holds only the in-frame ones, with some missing. Of more than 35,000 clones in the sample, about two thirds are singletons; the top ten hold roughly a sixth. A note on this clone: Antigen unknown.

Germline V lookup: CDR1 SEHNR, CDR2 FQNEAQ (reference sequence). V lost 3 bases, J lost 0 bases, and 15 bases lay in between. The CDR3 loop spans 18 amino acids. Extraction of roughly 2 micrograms of genomic DNA from cryopreserved PBMCs supplied material for TCR beta libraries. The receptor was isolated from a human donor with chronic lymphocytic leukemia. The starting material was PBMCs, obtained at disease progression, from a patient treated with ibrutinib. The V gene is TRBV7-9, the J gene TRBJ2-6; D is undetermined. The CDR3 loop reads CASSFFRSLISGANVLTF. For the CDR3, the DNA is TGTGCCAGCAGCTTCTTTAGGTCATTAATCTCTGGGGCCAACGTCCTGACTTTC. Complete variable domain (other parts from reference TRBV7-9 and TRBJ2-6): DTGVSQNPRHKITKRGQNVTFRCDPISEHNRLYWYRQTLGQGPEFLTYFQNEAQLEKSRLLSDRFSAERPKGSFSTLEIQRTEQGDSAMYLCASSFFRSLISGANVLTFGAGSRLTVL.